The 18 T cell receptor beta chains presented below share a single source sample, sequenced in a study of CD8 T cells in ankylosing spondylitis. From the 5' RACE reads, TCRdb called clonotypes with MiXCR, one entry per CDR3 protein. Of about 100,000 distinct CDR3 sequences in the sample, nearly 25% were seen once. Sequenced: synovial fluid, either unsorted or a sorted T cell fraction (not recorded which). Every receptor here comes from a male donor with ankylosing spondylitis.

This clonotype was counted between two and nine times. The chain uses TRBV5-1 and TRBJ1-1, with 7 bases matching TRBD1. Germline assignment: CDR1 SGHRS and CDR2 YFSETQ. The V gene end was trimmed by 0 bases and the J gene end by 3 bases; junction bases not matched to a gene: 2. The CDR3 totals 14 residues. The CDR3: CASSLDRGYTEAFF. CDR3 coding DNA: TGCGCCAGCAGCTTGGACAGGGGCTACACTGAAGCTTTCTTT.

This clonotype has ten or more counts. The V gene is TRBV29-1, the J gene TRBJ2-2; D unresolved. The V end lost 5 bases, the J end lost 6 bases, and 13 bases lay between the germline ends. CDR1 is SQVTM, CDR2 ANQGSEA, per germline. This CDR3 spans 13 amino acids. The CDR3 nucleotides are TGCAGCGTTACAGTACCCCCCGCCGGGGAGCTGTTTTTT. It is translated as CSVTVPPAGELFF.

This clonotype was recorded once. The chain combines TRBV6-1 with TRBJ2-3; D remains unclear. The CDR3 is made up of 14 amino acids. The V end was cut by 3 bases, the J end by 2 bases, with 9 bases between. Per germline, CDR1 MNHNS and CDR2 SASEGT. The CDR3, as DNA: TGTGCCAGCAGTGAGCACAGTCCCACAGATACGCAGTATTTT. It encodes CASSEHSPTDTQYF.

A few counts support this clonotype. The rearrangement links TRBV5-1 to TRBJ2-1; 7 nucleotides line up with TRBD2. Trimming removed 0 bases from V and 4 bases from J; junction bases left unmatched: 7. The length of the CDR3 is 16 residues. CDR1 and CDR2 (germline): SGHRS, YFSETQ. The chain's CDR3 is CASSLGAGRQYNEQFF. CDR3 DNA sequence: TGCGCCAGCAGCTTGGGGGCCGGGAGGCAATACAATGAGCAGTTCTTC.

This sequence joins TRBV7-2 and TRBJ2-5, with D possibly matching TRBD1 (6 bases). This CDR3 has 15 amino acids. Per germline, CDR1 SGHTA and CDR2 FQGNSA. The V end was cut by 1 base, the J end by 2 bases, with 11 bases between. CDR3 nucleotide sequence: TGTGCCAGCAGCTTAGGGACAGTGACACAAGAGACCCAGTACTTC. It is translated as CASSLGTVTQETQYF.

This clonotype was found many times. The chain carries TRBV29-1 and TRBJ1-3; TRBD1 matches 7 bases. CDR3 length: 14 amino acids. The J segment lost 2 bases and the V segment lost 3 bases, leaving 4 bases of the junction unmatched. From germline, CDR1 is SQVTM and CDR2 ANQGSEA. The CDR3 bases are TGCAGCGTTGATTCAACAGGGGCTGGAAACACCATATATTTT. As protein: CSVDSTGAGNTIYF.

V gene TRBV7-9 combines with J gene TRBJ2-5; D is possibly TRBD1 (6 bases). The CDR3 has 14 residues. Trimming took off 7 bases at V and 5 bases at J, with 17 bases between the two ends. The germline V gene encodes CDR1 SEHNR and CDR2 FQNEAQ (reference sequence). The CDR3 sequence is CASTPRGTRETQYF. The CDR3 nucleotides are TGTGCCAGCACCCCTAGGGGGACGAGGGAGACCCAGTACTTC.

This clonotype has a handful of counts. CDR3: CASSFHHTPGTENIQYF. In nucleotides, the CDR3 is TGCGCCAGCAGCTTCCACCATACCCCAGGGACAGAAAACATTCAGTACTTC. This chain joins TRBV5-1 and TRBJ2-4, with 7 bases aligning to TRBD1. J was trimmed by 5 bases and V by 2 bases; bases with no gene match: 13. There are 17 residues in the CDR3. CDR1 SGHRS and CDR2 YFSETQ come from the germline V gene.

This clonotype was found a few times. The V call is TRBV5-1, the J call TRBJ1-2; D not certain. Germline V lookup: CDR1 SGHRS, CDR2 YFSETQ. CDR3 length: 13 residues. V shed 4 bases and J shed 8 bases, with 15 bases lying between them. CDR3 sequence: CASSIGRTGGYTF. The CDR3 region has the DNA TGCGCCAGCAGCATTGGACGTACGGGGGGCTACACCTTC.

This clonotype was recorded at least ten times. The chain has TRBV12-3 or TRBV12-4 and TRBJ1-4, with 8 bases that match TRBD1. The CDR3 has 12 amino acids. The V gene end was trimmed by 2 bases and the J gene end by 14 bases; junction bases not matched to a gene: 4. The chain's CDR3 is CASSLWTGMLFF. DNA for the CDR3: TGTGCCAGCAGTTTATGGACAGGGATGCTGTTTTTT.

As DNA, the CDR3 is TGTGCCAGCTCACCAACGGGACAGGACACAGATACGCAGTATTTT. Translating gives CASSPTGQDTDTQYF. This chain joins TRBV18 and TRBJ2-3; TRBD1 matches at 8 bases. The ends lost 2 bases at V and 2 bases at J; junction bases unmatched: 3. Germline V CDR1 and CDR2: KGHSH, LQKENI. The CDR3 sequence is 15 residues long.

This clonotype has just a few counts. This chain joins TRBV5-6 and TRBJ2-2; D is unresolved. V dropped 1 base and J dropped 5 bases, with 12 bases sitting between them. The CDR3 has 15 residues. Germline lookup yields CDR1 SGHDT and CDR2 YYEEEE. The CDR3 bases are TGTGCCAGCAGCTTGATGGTAGCTGGAACCGGGGAGCTGTTTTTT. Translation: CASSLMVAGTGELFF.

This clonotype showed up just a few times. In DNA form, the CDR3 reads TGTGCCAGCAGCTTAGGACTAGCGGGAGGGGCCGCAGATACGCAGTATTTT. It translates to CASSLGLAGGAADTQYF. The genes are TRBV7-2 and TRBJ2-3, with 14 bases fitting TRBD2. Germline-derived CDR1 and CDR2 are SGHTA and FQGNSA. Germline trimming cut 1 base from V and 4 bases from J; bases unmatched to any gene: 4. The CDR3 length is 17 residues.

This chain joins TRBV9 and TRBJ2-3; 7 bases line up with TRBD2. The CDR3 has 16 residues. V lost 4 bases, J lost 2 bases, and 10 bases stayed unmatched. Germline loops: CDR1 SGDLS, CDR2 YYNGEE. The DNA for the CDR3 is TGTGCCAGCAGCATCGGGACTACCTTATACACAGATACGCAGTATTTT. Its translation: CASSIGTTLYTDTQYF.

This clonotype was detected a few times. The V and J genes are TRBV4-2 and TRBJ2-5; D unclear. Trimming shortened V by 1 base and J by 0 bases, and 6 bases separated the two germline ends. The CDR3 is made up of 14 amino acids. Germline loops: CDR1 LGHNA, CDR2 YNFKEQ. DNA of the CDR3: TGTGCCAGCAGCCAAGCGGTGTACCAAGAGACCCAGTACTTC. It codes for CASSQAVYQETQYF.

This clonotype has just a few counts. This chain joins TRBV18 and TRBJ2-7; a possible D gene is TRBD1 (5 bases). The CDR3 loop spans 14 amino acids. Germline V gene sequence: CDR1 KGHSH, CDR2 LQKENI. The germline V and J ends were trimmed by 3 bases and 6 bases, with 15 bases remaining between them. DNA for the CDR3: TGTGCCAGCTCACCGGAGAATGCAGGGCGCGAGCAGTACGTC. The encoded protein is CASSPENAGREQYV.

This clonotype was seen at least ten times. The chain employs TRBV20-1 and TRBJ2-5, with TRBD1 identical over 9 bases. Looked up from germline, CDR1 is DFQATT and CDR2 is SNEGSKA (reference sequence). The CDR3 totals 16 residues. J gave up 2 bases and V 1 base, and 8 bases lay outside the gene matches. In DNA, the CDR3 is TGCAGTGCTAGAGGACCCTGGGACAGGGCACAAGAGACCCAGTACTTC. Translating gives CSARGPWDRAQETQYF.

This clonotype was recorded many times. The CDR3 sequence: CASSSGQGGGYTF. CDR3 nucleotides: TGCGCCAGCAGCTCAGGACAGGGGGGTGGCTACACCTTC. The V and J genes are TRBV5-1 and TRBJ1-2; 10 bases align to TRBD1. CDR1 and CDR2 from the germline V gene are SGHRS and YFSETQ. V lost 3 bases to trimming and J lost 7 bases; unmatched junction nucleotides: 3. CDR3 length: 13 amino acids.